The rows below give T cell receptor beta chains drawn from one sample of a study of cytomegalovirus exposure and HLA in healthy donors. Libraries were prepared by immunoSEQ multiplex PCR; TCRdb keeps only in-frame clonotypes and omits some of them. The sample includes 100,000 to 150,000 clones, 74% of them seen just once. The sequenced sample was PBMCs. The receptors derive from a woman between 45 and 60 years old in good health and CMV-seropositive. CDR3s include the opening cysteine and the closing phenylalanine or tryptophan. D genes are given only for firm matches.

CDR3 DNA	CDR3 protein	V gene	D gene	J gene
TGTGCCAGCAGATCGACAGGGGTTTTCTATGGCTACACCTTC	CASRSTGVFYGYTF	TRBV25-1	TRBD1	TRBJ1-2
TGTGCCAGCAGCCGGGACTTTCGCGGCGAGCAGTACTTC	CASSRDFRGEQYF	TRBV7-9	.	TRBJ2-7
TGTGCCAGCCGGTCAGGCGTTACATATGGCTACACCTTC	CASRSGVTYGYTF	TRBV28	.	TRBJ1-2
TGCGCCAGCAGCTTTGGAGGGCGGGTCACCGGGGAGCTGTTTTTT	CASSFGGRVTGELFF	TRBV5-1	.	TRBJ2-2
TGTGCCATCAGTTCGACTAGCGGGGGCTACAATGAGCAGTTCTTC	CAISSTSGGYNEQFF	TRBV10-3	TRBD2	TRBJ2-1
TGTGCCTCCCGGCCGACAAACTATGGCTACACCTTC	CASRPTNYGYTF	TRBV13	.	TRBJ1-2
TGTGCCAGCAGTTCCCACCCGCGCAGACAAACCGGGGAGCTGTTTTTT	CASSSHPRRQTGELFF	TRBV6-5	.	TRBJ2-2
TGTGCCAGCAGCTTAGTTGCGGGGAACGACTATGGCTACACCTTC	CASSLVAGNDYGYTF	TRBV7-2	.	TRBJ1-2
TGTGCCAGCAGCTGGGGCTGGCGGGGCCCGGTAGATACGCAGTATTTT	CASSWGWRGPVDTQYF	TRBV7-2	.	TRBJ2-3
TGTGCCAGCTCACCGCCTGGGAAGGGAGACTCTGGGGCCAACGTCCTGACTTTC	CASSPPGKGDSGANVLTF	TRBV18	.	TRBJ2-6